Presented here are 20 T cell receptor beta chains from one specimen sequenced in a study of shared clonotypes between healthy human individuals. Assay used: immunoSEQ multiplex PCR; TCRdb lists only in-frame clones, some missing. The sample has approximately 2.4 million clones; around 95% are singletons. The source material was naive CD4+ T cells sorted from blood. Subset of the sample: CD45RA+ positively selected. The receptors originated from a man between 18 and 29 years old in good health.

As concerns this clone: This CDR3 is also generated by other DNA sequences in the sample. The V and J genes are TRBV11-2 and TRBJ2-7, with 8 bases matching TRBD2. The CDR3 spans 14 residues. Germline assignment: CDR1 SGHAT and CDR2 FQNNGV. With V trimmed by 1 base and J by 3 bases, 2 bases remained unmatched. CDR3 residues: CASSLGTSGYEQYF. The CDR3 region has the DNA TGTGCCAGCAGCTTAGGTACTAGCGGCTACGAGCAGTACTTC.

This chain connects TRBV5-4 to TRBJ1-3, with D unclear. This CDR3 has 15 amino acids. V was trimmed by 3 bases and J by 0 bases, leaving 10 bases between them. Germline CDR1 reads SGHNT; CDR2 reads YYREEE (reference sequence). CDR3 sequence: CASSWGAGSGNTIYF. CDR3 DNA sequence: TGTGCCAGCAGCTGGGGTGCAGGCTCTGGAAACACCATATATTTT.

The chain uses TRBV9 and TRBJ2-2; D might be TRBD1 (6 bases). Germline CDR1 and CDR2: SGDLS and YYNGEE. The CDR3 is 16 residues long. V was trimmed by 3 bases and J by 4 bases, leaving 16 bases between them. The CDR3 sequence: CASSGSGGRSTGELFF. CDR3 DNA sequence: TGTGCCAGCAGCGGGAGTGGGGGCAGAAGCACCGGGGAGCTGTTTTTT.

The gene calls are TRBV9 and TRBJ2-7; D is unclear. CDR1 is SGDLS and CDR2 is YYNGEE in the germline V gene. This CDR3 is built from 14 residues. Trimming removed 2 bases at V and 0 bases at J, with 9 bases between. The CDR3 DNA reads TGTGCCAGCAGCGTTTCAGGTGCCTCCTACGAGCAGTACTTC. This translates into CASSVSGASYEQYF.

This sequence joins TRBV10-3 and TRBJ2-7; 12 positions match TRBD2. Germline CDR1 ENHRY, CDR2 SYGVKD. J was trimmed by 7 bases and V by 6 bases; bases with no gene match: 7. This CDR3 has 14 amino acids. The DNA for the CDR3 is TGTGCCATCAGCCTGACTAGCGGGAGAGATGAGCAGTACTTC. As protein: CAISLTSGRDEQYF.

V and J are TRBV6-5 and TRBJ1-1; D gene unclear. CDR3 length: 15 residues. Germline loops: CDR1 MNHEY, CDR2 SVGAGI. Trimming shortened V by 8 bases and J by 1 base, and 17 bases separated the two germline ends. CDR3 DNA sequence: TGTGCCAGCTCACCTTTTAAGGGTGGGAACACTGAAGCTTTCTTT. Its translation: CASSPFKGGNTEAFF.

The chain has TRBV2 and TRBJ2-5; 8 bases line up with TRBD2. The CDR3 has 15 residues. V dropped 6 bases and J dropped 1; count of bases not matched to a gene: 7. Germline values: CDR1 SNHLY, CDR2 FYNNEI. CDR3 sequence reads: CASRSPAGAQETQYF. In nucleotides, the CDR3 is TGTGCCAGCAGGAGCCCAGCGGGGGCCCAAGAGACCCAGTACTTC.

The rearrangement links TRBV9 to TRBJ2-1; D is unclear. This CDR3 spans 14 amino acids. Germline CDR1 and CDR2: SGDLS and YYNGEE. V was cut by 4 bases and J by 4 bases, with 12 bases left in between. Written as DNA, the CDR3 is TGTGCCAGCAGCCTCCAGCCCTCATACAATGAGCAGTTCTTC. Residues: CASSLQPSYNEQFF.

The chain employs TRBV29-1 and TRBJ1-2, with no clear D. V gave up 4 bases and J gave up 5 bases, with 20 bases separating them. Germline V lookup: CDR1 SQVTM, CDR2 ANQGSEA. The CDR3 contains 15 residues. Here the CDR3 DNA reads TGCAGCGTTGGGCACGGAACCTCTGAGGCTTATGGCTACACCTTC. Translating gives CSVGHGTSEAYGYTF.

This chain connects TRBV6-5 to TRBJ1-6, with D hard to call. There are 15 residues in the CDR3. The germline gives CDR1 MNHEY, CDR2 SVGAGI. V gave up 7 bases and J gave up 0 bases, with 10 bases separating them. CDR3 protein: CASKRGSSYNSPLHF. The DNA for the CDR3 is TGTGCCAGCAAACGGGGAAGCTCCTATAATTCACCCCTCCACTTT.

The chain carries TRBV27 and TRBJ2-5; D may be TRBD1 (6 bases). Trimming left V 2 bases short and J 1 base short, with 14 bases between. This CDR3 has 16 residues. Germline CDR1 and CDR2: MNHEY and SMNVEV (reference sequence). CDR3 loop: CASSLDPPGAQETQYF. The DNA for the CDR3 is TGTGCCAGCAGTTTAGACCCCCCAGGGGCCCAAGAGACCCAGTACTTC.

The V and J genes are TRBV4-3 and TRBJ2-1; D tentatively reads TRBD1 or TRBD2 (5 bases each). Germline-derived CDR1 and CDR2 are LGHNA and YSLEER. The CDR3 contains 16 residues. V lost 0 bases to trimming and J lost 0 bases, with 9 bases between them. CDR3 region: CASSQDWGSSYNEQFF. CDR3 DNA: TGCGCCAGCAGCCAAGATTGGGGGAGCTCCTACAATGAGCAGTTCTTC.

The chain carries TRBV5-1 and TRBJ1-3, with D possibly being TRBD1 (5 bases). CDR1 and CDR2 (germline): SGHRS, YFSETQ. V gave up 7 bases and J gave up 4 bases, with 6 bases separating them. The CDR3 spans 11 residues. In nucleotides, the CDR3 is TGCGCCAGCGGGACCGGAAACACCATATATTTT. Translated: CASGTGNTIYF.

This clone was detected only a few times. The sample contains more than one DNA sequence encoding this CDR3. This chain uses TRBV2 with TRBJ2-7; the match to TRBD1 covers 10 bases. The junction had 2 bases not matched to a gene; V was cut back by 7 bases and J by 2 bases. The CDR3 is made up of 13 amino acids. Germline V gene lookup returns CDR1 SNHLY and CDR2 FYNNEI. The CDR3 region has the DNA TGTGCCAGCACCGGGACAGGGGCCTACGAGCAGTACTTC. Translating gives CASTGTGAYEQYF.

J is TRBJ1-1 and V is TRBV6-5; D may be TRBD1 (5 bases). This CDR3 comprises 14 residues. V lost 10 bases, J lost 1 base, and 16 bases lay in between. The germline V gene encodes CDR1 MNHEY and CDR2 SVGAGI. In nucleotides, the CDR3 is TGTGCCACCGCCGGCTTGACAGCGAACACTGAAGCTTTCTTT. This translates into CATAGLTANTEAFF.

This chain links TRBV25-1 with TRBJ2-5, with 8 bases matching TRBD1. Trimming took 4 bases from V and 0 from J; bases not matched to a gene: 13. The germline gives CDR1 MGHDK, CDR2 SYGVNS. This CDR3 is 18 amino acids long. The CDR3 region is CASSVGQGALGYQETQYF. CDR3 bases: TGTGCCAGCAGTGTTGGGCAGGGGGCGTTGGGGTACCAAGAGACCCAGTACTTC.

The CDR3 protein is CASIADRGAVEQYF. CDR3 nucleotide sequence: TGTGCCAGCATCGCTGACAGGGGCGCGGTCGAGCAGTACTTC. The chain carries TRBV6-1 and TRBJ2-7, with 8 bases that match TRBD1. The CDR3 extends over 14 amino acids. The germline gives CDR1 MNHNS, CDR2 SASEGT. V lost 7 bases to trimming and J lost 6 bases; unmatched junction nucleotides: 11.

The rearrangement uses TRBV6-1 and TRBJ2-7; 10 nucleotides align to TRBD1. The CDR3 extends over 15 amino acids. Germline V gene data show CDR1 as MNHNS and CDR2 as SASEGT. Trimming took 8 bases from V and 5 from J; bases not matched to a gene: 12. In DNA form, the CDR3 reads TGTGCCAGCCGATTGACAGGGGGCGCGTTTAACGAGCAGTACTTC. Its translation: CASRLTGGAFNEQYF.

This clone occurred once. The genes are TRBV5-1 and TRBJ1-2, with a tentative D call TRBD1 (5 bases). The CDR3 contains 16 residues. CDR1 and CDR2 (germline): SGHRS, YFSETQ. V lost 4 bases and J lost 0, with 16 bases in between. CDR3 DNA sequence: TGCGCCAGCAGCCTAGGAGGGGTAAATTCTAACTATGGCTACACCTTC. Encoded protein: CASSLGGVNSNYGYTF.

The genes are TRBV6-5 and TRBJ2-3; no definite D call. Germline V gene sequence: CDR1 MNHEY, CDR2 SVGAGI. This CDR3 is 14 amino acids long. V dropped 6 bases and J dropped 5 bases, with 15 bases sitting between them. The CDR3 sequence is CASSILRFGDTQYF. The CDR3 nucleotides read TGTGCCAGCAGCATCCTAAGATTCGGAGATACGCAGTATTTT.